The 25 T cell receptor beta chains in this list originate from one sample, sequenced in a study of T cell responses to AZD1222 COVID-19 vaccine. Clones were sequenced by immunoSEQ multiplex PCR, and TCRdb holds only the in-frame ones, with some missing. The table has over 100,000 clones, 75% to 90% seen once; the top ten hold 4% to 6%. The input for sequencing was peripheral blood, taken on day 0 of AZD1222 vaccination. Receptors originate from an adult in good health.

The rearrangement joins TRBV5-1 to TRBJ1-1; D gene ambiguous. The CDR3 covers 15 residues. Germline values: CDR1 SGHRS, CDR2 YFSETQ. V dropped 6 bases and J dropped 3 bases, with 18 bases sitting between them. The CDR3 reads CASKQNPQEYTEAFF. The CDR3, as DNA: TGCGCCAGCAAACAAAACCCCCAGGAGTACACTGAAGCTTTCTTT.

This chain's CDR3 is CASSVGPSTDTQYF. The CDR3 DNA is TGTGCCAGCAGCGTCGGGCCTAGCACAGATACGCAGTATTTT. This sequence joins TRBV7-8 and TRBJ2-3, with no clear D. CDR3 size: 14 residues. V lost 5 bases, J lost 0 bases, and 9 bases lay in between. Germline V lookup: CDR1 SGHVS, CDR2 FQNEAQ.

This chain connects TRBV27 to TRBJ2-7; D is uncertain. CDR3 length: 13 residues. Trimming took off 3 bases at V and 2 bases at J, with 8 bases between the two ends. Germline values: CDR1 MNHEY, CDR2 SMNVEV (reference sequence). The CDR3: CASSFNGPYEQYF. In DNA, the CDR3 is TGTGCCAGCAGTTTCAACGGACCCTACGAGCAGTACTTC.

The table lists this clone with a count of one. CDR3 amino acids: CASSHTDTQYF. The CDR3 bases are TGTGCCAGCAGCCACACAGATACGCAGTATTTT. V is TRBV7-2 and J is TRBJ2-3; D uncertain. The CDR3 spans 11 residues. Germline assignment: CDR1 SGHTA and CDR2 FQGNSA. The V end was cut by 5 bases, the J end by 2 bases, with 2 bases between. Drawing the rest from reference TRBV7-2 and TRBJ2-3, the complete variable domain is GAGVSQSPSNKVTEKGKDVELRCDPISGHTALYWYRQSLGQGLEFLIYFQGNSAPDKSGLPSDRFSAERTGGSVSTLTIQRTQQEDSAVYLCASSHTDTQYFGPGTRLTVL.

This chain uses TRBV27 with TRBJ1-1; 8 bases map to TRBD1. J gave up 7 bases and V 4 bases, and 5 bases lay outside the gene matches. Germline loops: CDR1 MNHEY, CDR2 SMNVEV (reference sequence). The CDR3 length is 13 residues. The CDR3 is CASSSYDRGEAFF. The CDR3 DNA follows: TGTGCCAGCAGTTCTTACGACAGGGGTGAAGCTTTCTTT.

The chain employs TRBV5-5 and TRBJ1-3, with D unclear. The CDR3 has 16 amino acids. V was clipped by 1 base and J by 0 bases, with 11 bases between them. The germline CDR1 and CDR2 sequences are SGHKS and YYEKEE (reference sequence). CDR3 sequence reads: CASSLLGQSSGNTIYF. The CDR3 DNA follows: TGTGCCAGCAGCTTGTTAGGTCAGAGCTCTGGAAACACCATATATTTT. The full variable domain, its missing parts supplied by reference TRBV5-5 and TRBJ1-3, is DAGVTQSPTHLIKTRGQQVTLRCSPISGHKSVSWYQQVLGQGPQFIFQYYEKEERGRGNFPDRFSARQFPNYSSELNVNALLLGDSALYLCASSLLGQSSGNTIYFGEGSWLTVV.

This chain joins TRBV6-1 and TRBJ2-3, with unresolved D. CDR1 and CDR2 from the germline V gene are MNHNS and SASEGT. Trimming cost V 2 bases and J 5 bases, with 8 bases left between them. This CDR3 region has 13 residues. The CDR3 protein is CASSEPPVDTQYF. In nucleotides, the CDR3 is TGTGCCAGCAGTGAACCGCCCGTAGATACGCAGTATTTT.

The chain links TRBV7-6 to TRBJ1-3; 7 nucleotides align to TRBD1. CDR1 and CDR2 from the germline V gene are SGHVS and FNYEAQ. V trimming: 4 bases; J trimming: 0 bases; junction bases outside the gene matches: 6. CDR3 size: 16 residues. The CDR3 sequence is CASSSTGTVSGNTIYF. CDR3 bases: TGTGCCAGCAGCTCGACAGGGACAGTCTCTGGAAACACCATATATTTT.

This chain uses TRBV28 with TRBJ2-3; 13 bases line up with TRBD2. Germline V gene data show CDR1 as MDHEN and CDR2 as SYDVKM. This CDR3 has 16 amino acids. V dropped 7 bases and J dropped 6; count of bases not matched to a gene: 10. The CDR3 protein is CASIGGTSGTRDTQYF. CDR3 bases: TGTGCCAGCATCGGCGGGACTAGCGGGACCCGTGATACGCAGTATTTT.

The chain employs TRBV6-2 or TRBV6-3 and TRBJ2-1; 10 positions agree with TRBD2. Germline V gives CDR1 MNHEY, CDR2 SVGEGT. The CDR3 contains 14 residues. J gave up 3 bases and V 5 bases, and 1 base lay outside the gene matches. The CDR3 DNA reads TGTGCCAGCAGTATAGCGGGAGGCTACAATGAGCAGTTCTTC. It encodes CASSIAGGYNEQFF.

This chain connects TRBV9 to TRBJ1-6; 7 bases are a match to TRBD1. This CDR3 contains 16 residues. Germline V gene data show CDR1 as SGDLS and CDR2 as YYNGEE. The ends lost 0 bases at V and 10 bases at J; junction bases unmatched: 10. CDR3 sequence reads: CASSVGPGGSGSPLHF. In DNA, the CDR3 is TGTGCCAGCAGCGTAGGGCCAGGGGGTTCAGGGTCACCCCTCCACTTT.

The CDR3 reads CASSQEVVRRTGELFF. For the CDR3, the DNA is TGCGCCAGCAGCCAAGAGGTAGTCAGGAGGACCGGGGAGCTGTTTTTT. V usage is TRBV4-3 and J usage is TRBJ2-2; D is perhaps TRBD2 (5 bases). CDR3 length equals 16 residues. Germline CDR1 and CDR2: LGHNA and YSLEER. The V gene lost 0 bases and the J gene lost 5 bases, with 13 bases spanning the gap.

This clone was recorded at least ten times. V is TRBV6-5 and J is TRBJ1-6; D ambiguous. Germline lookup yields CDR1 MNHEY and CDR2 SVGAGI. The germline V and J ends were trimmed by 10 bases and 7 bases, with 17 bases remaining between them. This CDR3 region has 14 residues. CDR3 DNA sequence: TGTGCCACGAGGCCTTTCCTCCGAAATTCACCCCTCCACTTT. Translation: CATRPFLRNSPLHF.

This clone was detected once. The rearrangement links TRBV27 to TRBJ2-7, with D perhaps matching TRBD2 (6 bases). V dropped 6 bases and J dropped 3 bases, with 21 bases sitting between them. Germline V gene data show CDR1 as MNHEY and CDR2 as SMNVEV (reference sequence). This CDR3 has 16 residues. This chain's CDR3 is CASSPSRDFLIYEQYF. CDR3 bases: TGTGCCAGCAGCCCCTCTCGGGACTTCCTTATCTACGAGCAGTACTTC.

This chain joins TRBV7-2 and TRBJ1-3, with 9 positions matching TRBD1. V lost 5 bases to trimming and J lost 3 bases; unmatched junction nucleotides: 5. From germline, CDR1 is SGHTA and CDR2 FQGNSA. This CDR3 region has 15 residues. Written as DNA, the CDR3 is TGTGCCAGCAGCCAAAGGACAGGGGATGGAAACACCATATATTTT. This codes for CASSQRTGDGNTIYF.

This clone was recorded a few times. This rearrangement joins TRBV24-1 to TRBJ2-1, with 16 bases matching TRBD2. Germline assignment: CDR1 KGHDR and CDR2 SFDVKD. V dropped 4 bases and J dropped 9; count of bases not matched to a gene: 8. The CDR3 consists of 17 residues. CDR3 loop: CATSDTGLAGGDFEQFF. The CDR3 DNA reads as TGTGCCACCAGTGACACGGGACTAGCGGGAGGGGATTTTGAGCAGTTCTTC.

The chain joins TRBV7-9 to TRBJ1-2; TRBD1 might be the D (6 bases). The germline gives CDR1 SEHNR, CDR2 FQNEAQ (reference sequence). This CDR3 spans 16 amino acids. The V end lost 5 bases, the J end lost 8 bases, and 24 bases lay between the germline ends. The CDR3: CASSERRGPTSHGYTF. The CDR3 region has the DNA TGTGCCAGCAGCGAACGCAGGGGACCAACCAGCCACGGCTACACCTTC. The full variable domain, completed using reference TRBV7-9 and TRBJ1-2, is DTGVSQNPRHKITKRGQNVTFRCDPISEHNRLYWYRQTLGQGPEFLTYFQNEAQLEKSRLLSDRFSAERPKGSFSTLEIQRTEQGDSAMYLCASSERRGPTSHGYTFGSGTRLTVV.

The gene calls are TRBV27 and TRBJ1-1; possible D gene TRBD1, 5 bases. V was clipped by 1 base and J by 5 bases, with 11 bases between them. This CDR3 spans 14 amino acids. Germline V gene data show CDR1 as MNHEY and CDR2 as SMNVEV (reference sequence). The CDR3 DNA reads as TGTGCCAGCAGTTTATGGGGCGGGGATACTGAAGCTTTCTTT. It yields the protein CASSLWGGDTEAFF.

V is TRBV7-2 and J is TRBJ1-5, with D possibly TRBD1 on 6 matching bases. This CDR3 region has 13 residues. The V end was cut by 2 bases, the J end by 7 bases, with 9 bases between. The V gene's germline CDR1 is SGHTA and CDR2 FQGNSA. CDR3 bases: TGTGCCAGCAGCTTACACAGGGCACAGCCCCAGCATTTT. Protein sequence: CASSLHRAQPQHF.

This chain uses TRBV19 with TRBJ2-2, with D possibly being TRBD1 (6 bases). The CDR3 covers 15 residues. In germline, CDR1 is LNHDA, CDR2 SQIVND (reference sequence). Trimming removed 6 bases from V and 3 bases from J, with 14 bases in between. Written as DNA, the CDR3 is TGTGCCAGTAGATCAGGGGCCTACCACACCGGGGAGCTGTTTTTT. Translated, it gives CASRSGAYHTGELFF.

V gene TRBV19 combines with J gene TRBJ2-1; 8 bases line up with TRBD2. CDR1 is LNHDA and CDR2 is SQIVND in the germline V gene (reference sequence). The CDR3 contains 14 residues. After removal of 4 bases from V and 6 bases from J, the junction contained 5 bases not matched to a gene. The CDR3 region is CASSTGGAFNEQFF. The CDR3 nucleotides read TGTGCCAGTAGTACGGGGGGGGCCTTCAATGAGCAGTTCTTC.

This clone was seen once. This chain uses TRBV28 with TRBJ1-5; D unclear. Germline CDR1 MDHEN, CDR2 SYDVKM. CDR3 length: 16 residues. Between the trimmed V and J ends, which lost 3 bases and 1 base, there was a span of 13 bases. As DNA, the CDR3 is TGTGCCAGCAGTTTCAGAACGGGTCGGAGCAATCAGCCCCAGCATTTT. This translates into CASSFRTGRSNQPQHF.

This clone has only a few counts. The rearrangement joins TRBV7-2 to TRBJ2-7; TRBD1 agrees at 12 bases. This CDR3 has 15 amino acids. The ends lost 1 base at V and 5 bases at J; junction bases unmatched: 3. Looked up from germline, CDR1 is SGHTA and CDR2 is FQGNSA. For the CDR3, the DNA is TGTGCCAGCAGCTTAGGAGGGACAGGGGGCAACGAGCAGTACTTC. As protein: CASSLGGTGGNEQYF.

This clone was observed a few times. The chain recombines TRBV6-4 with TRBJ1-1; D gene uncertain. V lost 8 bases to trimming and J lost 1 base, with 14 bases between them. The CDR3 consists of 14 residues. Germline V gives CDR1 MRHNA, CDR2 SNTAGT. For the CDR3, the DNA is TGTGCCAGCGCGTCAGCCCCGGGGAACACTGAAGCTTTCTTT. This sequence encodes CASASAPGNTEAFF.

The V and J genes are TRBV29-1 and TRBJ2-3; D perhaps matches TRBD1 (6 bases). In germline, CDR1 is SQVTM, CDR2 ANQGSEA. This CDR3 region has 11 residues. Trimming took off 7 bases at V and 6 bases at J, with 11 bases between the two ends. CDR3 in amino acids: CSAGDRDTQYF. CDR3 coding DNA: TGCAGCGCCGGAGACAGGGATACGCAGTATTTT.